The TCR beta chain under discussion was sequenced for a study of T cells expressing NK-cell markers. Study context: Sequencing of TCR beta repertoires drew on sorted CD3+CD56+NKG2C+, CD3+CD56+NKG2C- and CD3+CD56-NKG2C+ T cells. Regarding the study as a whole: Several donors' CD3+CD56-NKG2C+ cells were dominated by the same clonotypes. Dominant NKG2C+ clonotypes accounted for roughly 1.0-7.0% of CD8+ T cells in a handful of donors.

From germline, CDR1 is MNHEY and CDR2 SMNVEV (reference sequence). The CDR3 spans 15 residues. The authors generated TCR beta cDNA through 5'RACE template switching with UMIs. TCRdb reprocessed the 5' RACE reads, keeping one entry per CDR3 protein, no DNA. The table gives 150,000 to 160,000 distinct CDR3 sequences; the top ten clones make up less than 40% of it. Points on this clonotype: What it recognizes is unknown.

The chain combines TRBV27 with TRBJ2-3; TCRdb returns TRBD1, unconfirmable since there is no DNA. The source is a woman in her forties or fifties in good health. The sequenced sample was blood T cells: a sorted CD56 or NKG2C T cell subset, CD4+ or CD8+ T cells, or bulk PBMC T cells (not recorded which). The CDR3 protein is CASSPVRERVDTQYF.